The rows below give T cell receptor beta chains drawn from one sample of a study of blood T cells in healthy people across ages. TCRdb used MiXCR to reprocess the 5' RACE reads, holding one entry per CDR3 protein. Among about 690,000 distinct CDR3 sequences listed, about 43% were seen once. The sequenced sample was blood. The receptor set was obtained from a man aged 80 or over in good health. CDR3s include the opening cysteine and the closing phenylalanine or tryptophan. The D gene is left open where the match is weak. Some rows mark clone size as missing; the rest say once, few, many or name a class of expanded clone.

j_call: TRBJ1-2; d_call: TRBD1; v_call: TRBV5-6; clone_size: few; cdr3_aa: CASSLGDREPYGYTF; cdr3_nt: TGTGCCAGCAGCTTGGGGGACAGGGAGCCCTATGGCTACACCTTC
j_call: TRBJ2-5; d_call: TRBD1; v_call: TRBV6-2/TRBV6-3; clone_size: many; cdr3_aa: CASSPGQGARQETQYF; cdr3_nt: TGTGCCAGCAGTCCAGGACAGGGGGCGCGGCAAGAGACCCAGTACTTC
j_call: TRBJ2-5; d_call: NA; v_call: TRBV24-1; clone_size: many; cdr3_aa: CATSTRPRDHYNEQYF; cdr3_nt: TGTGCCACCAGTACCAGGCCCAGGGACCACTACAATGAGCAGTACTTC
j_call: TRBJ2-5; d_call: TRBD2; v_call: TRBV3-1; clone_size: few; cdr3_aa: CASSRGTSGGGYQETQYF; cdr3_nt: TGTGCCAGCAGCCGCGGGACTAGCGGAGGGGGGTACCAAGAGACCCAGTACTTC
j_call: TRBJ2-3; d_call: NA; v_call: TRBV27; clone_size: NA; cdr3_aa: CVSSSEVDTQYF; cdr3_nt: TGTGTCAGCAGCTCAGAGGTAGATACGCAGTATTTT
j_call: TRBJ2-2; d_call: NA; v_call: TRBV24-1; clone_size: many; cdr3_aa: CATGQGGELFF; cdr3_nt: TGTGCCACCGGCCAGGGCGGGGAGCTGTTTTTT
j_call: TRBJ2-7; d_call: TRBD1; v_call: TRBV12-3/TRBV12-4; clone_size: NA; cdr3_aa: CASSLWQGASNEQYF; cdr3_nt: TGTGCCAGCAGTTTATGGCAGGGGGCCAGCAATGAGCAGTACTTC
j_call: TRBJ2-3; d_call: NA; v_call: TRBV5-1; clone_size: many; cdr3_aa: CASSSLATDTQYF; cdr3_nt: TGCGCCAGCAGCTCGCTGGCCACAGATACGCAGTATTTT
j_call: TRBJ2-5; d_call: TRBD1; v_call: TRBV5-1; clone_size: few; cdr3_aa: CASSPDRVMETQYF; cdr3_nt: TGCGCCAGCAGCCCGGACAGGGTCATGGAGACCCAGTACTTC
j_call: TRBJ1-5; d_call: NA; v_call: TRBV20-1; clone_size: NA; cdr3_aa: CSAGRGFTNQLQHF; cdr3_nt: TGCAGTGCAGGACGCGGGTTTACGAATCAGCTCCAGCATTTT
j_call: TRBJ2-1; d_call: NA; v_call: TRBV29-1; clone_size: NA; cdr3_aa: CSVEPRGPYNEQFF; cdr3_nt: TGCAGCGTTGAGCCCCGTGGGCCCTACAATGAGCAGTTCTTC
j_call: TRBJ2-7; d_call: NA; v_call: TRBV20-1; clone_size: once; cdr3_aa: CSAVITGNEQYF; cdr3_nt: TGCAGTGCTGTTATAACTGGAAATGAGCAGTACTTC
j_call: TRBJ2-3; d_call: NA; v_call: TRBV6-2/TRBV6-3; clone_size: few; cdr3_aa: CASSYSPLAIESTDTQYF; cdr3_nt: TGTGCCAGCAGTTACTCGCCCCTAGCGATTGAAAGCACAGATACGCAGTATTTT
j_call: TRBJ2-5; d_call: NA; v_call: TRBV5-1; clone_size: NA; cdr3_aa: CASSDLETQYF; cdr3_nt: TGCGCCAGCAGCGACTTGGAGACCCAGTACTTC
j_call: TRBJ2-3; d_call: NA; v_call: TRBV12-3/TRBV12-4; clone_size: NA; cdr3_aa: CASSLWGSGTDTQYF; cdr3_nt: TGTGCCAGCAGCCTATGGGGGTCTGGCACAGATACGCAGTATTTT
j_call: TRBJ2-5; d_call: NA; v_call: TRBV7-2; clone_size: NA; cdr3_aa: CASSTREGSGGEQYF; cdr3_nt: TGTGCCAGCAGCACAAGGGAAGGGAGCGGAGGTGAGCAGTACTTC
j_call: TRBJ1-2; d_call: TRBD1; v_call: TRBV6-6; clone_size: NA; cdr3_aa: CASSYGTGANYGYTF; cdr3_nt: TGTGCCAGCAGTTACGGGACAGGGGCCAACTATGGCTACACCTTC
j_call: TRBJ2-7; d_call: TRBD2; v_call: TRBV20-1; clone_size: few; cdr3_aa: CSARERIPGLAGGPGEQYF; cdr3_nt: TGCAGTGCTAGAGAACGGATACCGGGACTAGCGGGAGGGCCGGGTGAGCAGTACTTC
j_call: TRBJ1-5; d_call: NA; v_call: TRBV4-1; clone_size: many; cdr3_aa: CASSQDFRGQPQHF; cdr3_nt: TGCGCCAGCAGCCAAGACTTCAGGGGCCAGCCCCAGCATTTT
j_call: TRBJ1-3; d_call: NA; v_call: TRBV29-1; clone_size: few; cdr3_aa: CSVNLSGNTIYF; cdr3_nt: TGCAGCGTGAACCTCTCTGGAAACACCATATATTTT
j_call: TRBJ1-3; d_call: TRBD1; v_call: TRBV5-1; clone_size: NA; cdr3_aa: CASSSTGGTIYF; cdr3_nt: TGCGCCAGCAGCTCTACAGGGGGCACCATATATTTT
j_call: TRBJ2-4; d_call: NA; v_call: TRBV4-3; clone_size: many; cdr3_aa: CASSQDRGQRNIQYF; cdr3_nt: TGCGCCAGCAGCCAAGATAGGGGACAAAGAAACATTCAGTACTTC
j_call: TRBJ2-3; d_call: TRBD2; v_call: TRBV7-3; clone_size: NA; cdr3_aa: CASSQSGGRTDTQYF; cdr3_nt: TGTGCCAGCAGTCAATCGGGCGGGAGAACAGATACGCAGTATTTT
j_call: TRBJ1-2; d_call: TRBD1; v_call: TRBV3-1; clone_size: many; cdr3_aa: CASSPGQVYGYTF; cdr3_nt: TGTGCCAGCAGCCCGGGACAGGTTTATGGCTACACCTTC
j_call: TRBJ2-4; d_call: TRBD1; v_call: TRBV28; clone_size: NA; cdr3_aa: CASSSPGQGAKNIQYF; cdr3_nt: TGTGCCAGCAGTTCCCCGGGACAGGGGGCCAAAAACATTCAGTACTTC
j_call: TRBJ2-1; d_call: NA; v_call: TRBV6-1; clone_size: few; cdr3_aa: CASSEWGGYNEQFF; cdr3_nt: TGTGCCAGCAGTGAATGGGGTGGCTACAATGAGCAGTTCTTC
j_call: TRBJ2-3; d_call: NA; v_call: TRBV10-1; clone_size: few; cdr3_aa: CASSESRTRTDTQYF; cdr3_nt: TGCGCCAGCAGTGAGTCCCGAACTAGGACAGATACGCAGTATTTT